The rows below give T cell receptor beta chains drawn from one sample of a study of response to subunit inactivated influenza vaccine. TCRdb ran MiXCR on the RT-PCR reads and lists one entry per CDR3 protein. In the table there are around 790,000 distinct CDR3 sequences, 21% of which are singletons. This sample comprised PBMCs from blood, obtained 4 to 6 days after vaccination. The receptors shown here come from a man aged 45 to 65 who received an inactivated influenza vaccine. CDR3s include the opening cysteine and the closing phenylalanine or tryptophan. A D gene is named only where the DNA matches it firmly. Only part of the rows carry a size: once, few, many, or a class if the clone is expanded.

V: TRBV10-1; J: TRBJ2-5; size: few; D: NA; DNA: TGCGCCAGCAGTGAGAATGGCCGTTTCGCAGAGACCCAGTACTTC; CDR3: CASSENGRFAETQYF
V: TRBV7-9; J: TRBJ2-2; size: NA; D: NA; DNA: TGTGCCAGCAGCGGAACAGTGGGCGGGGAGCTGTTTTTT; CDR3: CASSGTVGGELFF
V: TRBV6-1; J: TRBJ1-6; size: NA; D: NA; DNA: TGTGCCAGCAGTGACCAGGACCATAATTCACCCCTCCACTTT; CDR3: CASSDQDHNSPLHF
V: TRBV5-1; J: TRBJ1-4; size: NA; D: NA; DNA: TGCGCCAGCAGATTGACCTCTAATGAAAAACTGTTTTTT; CDR3: CASRLTSNEKLFF
V: TRBV12-3/TRBV12-4; J: TRBJ1-5; size: few; D: NA; DNA: TGTGCCAGCAGTTATGGGGGAGGGGATCAGCCCCAGCATTTT; CDR3: CASSYGGGDQPQHF
V: TRBV15; J: TRBJ2-1; size: NA; D: TRBD1; DNA: TGTGCCACCAGCAGAGGAACAGGGGATTATGAGCAGTTCTTC; CDR3: CATSRGTGDYEQFF
V: TRBV2; J: TRBJ2-1; size: NA; D: TRBD2; DNA: TGTGCCAGCAGGGTTAGCGGGGGGGCGGCTTTGGGGCAGTTCTTC; CDR3: CASRVSGGAALGQFF
V: TRBV20-1; J: TRBJ2-2; size: many; D: TRBD2; DNA: TGCAGTGCTAGAGGACTAGCGGGAGCCGGGGAGCTGTTTTTT; CDR3: CSARGLAGAGELFF
V: TRBV4-2; J: TRBJ2-2; size: NA; D: TRBD2; DNA: TGTGCCAGCAGCCAAGATCGTACTAGCGGGACGGGGGTTGTCGGGGAGCTGTTTTTT; CDR3: CASSQDRTSGTGVVGELFF
V: TRBV30; J: TRBJ2-1; size: NA; D: NA; DNA: TGTGCCTGGAGAAGAATGGGGGAGCAGTTCTTC; CDR3: CAWRRMGEQFF
V: TRBV5-1; J: TRBJ1-6; size: NA; D: TRBD1; DNA: TGCGCCAGCAGCTTGCAGGGGGCAAGTAATTCACCCCTCCACTTT; CDR3: CASSLQGASNSPLHF
V: TRBV7-9; J: TRBJ2-1; size: NA; D: TRBD2; DNA: TGTGCCAGCTTACCGACTAGCGGAGTTAATGAGCAGTTCTTC; CDR3: CASLPTSGVNEQFF
V: TRBV29-1; J: TRBJ2-5; size: NA; D: NA; DNA: TGCAGCGTTCTCTCTAAGTCCAGGGGCTCGTTCTTC; CDR3: CSVLSKSRGSFF
V: TRBV5-8; J: TRBJ2-7; size: NA; D: NA; DNA: TGTGCCAGCAGCTGGGCTGGCGAGCAGTACTTC; CDR3: CASSWAGEQYF
V: TRBV20-1; J: TRBJ1-2; size: few; D: NA; DNA: TGCAGTGCCCCCGGCCCAAGGACAGCTTACTATGGCTACACCTTC; CDR3: CSAPGPRTAYYGYTF
V: TRBV13; J: TRBJ2-3; size: few; D: TRBD1; DNA: TGTGCCAGCAGCGCTCCGGGACAGGGATTGGAAGATACGCAGTATTTT; CDR3: CASSAPGQGLEDTQYF